One T cell receptor beta chain is described in this entry. Its antigen is not identified. This sample was included in a study of cytomegalovirus exposure and HLA in healthy donors. Study-level findings and limits: For cytomegalovirus status, the classifier reportedly gave diagnoses with high specificity and sensitivity. The authors listed approximately 150 TCR beta chains as cytomegalovirus-associated.

Data came from immunoSEQ multiplex PCR; TCRdb stores just in-frame clones and leaves some out. The data show about 160,000 clones, over 85% seen once. The CDR3 runs to 15 residues. The ends were cut back, 5 bases at V and 1 base at J, with 13 bases in the middle. From germline, CDR1 is MNHEY and CDR2 SVGAGI. Separation from the roughly 670-subject first cohort characterized the roughly 130-subject validation cohort, to which the donors belonged. This TCR came from a woman under 30 in good health and CMV-seropositive. The material sequenced was PBMCs. The chain joins TRBV6-5 to TRBJ2-3; the D is unclear. The CDR3 DNA sequence: TGTGCCAGCAGTCGGGTGGGTGTGGGCACAGATACGCAGTATTTT. This encodes CASSRVGVGTDTQYF.